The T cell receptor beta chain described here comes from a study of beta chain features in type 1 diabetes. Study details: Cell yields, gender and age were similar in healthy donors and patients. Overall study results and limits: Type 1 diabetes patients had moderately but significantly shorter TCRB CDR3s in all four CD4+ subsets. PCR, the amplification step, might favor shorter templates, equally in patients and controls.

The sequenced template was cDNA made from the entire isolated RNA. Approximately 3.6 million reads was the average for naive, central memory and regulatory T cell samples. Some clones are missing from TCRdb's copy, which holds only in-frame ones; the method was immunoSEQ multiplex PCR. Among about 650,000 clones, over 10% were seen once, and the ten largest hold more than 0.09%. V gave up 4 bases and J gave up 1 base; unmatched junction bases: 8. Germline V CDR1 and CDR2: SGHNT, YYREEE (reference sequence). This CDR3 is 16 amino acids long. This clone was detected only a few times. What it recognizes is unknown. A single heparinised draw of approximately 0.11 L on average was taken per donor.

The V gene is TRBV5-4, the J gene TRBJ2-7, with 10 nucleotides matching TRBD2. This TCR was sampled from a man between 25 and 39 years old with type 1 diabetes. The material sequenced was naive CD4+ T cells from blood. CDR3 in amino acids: CASSLSGGTQSYEQYF. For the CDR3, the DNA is TGTGCCAGCAGCCTTAGCGGGGGGACGCAGTCCTACGAGCAGTACTTC.